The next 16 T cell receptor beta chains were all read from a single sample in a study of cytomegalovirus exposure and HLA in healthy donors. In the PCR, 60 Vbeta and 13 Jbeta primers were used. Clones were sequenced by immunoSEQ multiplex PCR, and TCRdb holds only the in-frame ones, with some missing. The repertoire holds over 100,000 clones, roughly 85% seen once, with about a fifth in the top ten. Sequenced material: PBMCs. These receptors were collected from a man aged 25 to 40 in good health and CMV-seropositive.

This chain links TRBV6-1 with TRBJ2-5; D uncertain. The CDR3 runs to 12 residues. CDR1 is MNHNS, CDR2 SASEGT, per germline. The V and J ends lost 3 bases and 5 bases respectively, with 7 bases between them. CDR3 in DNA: TGTGCCAGCAGTGACTCGGGTGAGACCCAGTACTTC. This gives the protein CASSDSGETQYF.

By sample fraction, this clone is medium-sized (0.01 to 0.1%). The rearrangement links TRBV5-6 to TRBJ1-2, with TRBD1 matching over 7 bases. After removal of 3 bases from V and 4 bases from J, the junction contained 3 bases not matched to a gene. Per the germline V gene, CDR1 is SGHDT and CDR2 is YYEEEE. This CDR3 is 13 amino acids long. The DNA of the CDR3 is TGTGCCAGCAGCTCGGGACAGTCCTATGGCTACACCTTC. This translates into CASSSGQSYGYTF.

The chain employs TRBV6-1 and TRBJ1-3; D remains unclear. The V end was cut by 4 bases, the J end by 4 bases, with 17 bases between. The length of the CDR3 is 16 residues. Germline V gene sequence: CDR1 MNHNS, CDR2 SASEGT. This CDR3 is CASSGNAGSVGNTIYF. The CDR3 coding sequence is TGTGCCAGCAGTGGTAATGCCGGTTCGGTGGGAAACACCATATATTTT.

CDR3 amino acids: CASSTDRKHTLNTEAFF. The CDR3 DNA reads TGTGCCAGCAGCACGGACAGGAAACACACCTTGAACACTGAAGCTTTCTTT. The J gene is TRBJ1-1, the V gene TRBV12-1; TRBD1, the table's D call, was not compared with the DNA. TRBV12-1 is a known pseudogene. CDR3 length equals 17 residues.

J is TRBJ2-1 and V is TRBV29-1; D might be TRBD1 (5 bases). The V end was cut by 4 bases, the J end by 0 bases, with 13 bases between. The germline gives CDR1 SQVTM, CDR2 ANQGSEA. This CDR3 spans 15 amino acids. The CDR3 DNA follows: TGCAGCGTTGCGGGTCGACAGAGCTCCTACAATGAGCAGTTCTTC. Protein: CSVAGRQSSYNEQFF.

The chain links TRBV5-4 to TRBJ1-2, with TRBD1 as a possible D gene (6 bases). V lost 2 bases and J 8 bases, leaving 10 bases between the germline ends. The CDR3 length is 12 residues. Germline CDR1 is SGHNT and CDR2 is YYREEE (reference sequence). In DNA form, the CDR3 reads TGTGCCAGCAGCTTTGACAGGTTAGGCTACACCTTC. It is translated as CASSFDRLGYTF.

CDR3 sequence: CASSNIPLAQDKGAHSGANVLTF. The CDR3 DNA reads as TGTGCCAGCAGCAATATCCCCTTGGCGCAGGACAAAGGGGCCCACTCTGGGGCCAACGTCCTGACTTTC. This rearrangement joins TRBV21-1 to TRBJ2-6; the DNA was not used to check the table's D call, TRBD1. TRBV21-1 is described as a pseudogene. The CDR3 is 23 amino acids.

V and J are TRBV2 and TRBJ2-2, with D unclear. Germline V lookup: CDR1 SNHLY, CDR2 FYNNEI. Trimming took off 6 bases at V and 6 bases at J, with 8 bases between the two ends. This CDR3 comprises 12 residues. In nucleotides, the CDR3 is TGTGCCAGCAGCCCCCCTGCCGGGGAGCTGTTTTTT. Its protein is CASSPPAGELFF.

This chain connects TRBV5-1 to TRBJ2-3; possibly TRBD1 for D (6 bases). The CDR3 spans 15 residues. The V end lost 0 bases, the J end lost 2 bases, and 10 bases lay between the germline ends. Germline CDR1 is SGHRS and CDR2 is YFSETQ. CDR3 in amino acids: CASSLGGRTTDTQYF. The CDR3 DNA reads TGCGCCAGCAGCTTGGGGGGGCGCACCACAGATACGCAGTATTTT.

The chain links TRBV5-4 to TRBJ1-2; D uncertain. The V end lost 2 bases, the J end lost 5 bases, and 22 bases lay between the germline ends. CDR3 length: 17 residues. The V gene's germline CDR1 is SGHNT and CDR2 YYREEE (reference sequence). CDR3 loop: CASSFGLGLAAPYGYTF. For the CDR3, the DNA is TGTGCCAGCAGCTTTGGACTGGGGTTAGCCGCACCTTATGGCTACACCTTC.

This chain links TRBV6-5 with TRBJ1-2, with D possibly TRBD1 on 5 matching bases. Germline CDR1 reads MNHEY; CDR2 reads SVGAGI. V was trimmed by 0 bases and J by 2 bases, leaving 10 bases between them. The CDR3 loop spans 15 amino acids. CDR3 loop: CASSYSFAGNYGYTF. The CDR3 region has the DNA TGTGCCAGCAGTTACTCGTTCGCAGGGAACTATGGCTACACCTTC.

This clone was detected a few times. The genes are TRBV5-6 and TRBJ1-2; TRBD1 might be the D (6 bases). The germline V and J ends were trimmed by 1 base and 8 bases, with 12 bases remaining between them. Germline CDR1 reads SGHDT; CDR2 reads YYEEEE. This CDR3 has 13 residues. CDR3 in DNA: TGTGCCAGCAGCTTGCTGGGGGCTGTGGGCTACACCTTC. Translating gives CASSLLGAVGYTF.

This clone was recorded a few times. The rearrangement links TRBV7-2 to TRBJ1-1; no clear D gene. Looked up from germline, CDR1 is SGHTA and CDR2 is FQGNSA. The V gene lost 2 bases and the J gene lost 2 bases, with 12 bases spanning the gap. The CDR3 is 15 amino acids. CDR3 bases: TGTGCCAGCAGCTTAACGTCGCAGGTCAACACTGAAGCTTTCTTT. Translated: CASSLTSQVNTEAFF.

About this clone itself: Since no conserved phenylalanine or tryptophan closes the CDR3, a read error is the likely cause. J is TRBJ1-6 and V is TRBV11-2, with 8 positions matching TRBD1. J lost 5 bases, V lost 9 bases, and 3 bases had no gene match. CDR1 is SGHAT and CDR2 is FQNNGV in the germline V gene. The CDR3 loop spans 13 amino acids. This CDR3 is CASQGANNSPLHL. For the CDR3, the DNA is TGTGCCAGTCAGGGGGCAAATAATTCACCCCTCCACCTT.

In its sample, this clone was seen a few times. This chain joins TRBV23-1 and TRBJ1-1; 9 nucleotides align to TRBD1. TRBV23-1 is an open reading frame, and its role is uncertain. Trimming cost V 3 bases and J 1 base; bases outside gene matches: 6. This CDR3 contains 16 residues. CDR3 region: CASSHGATGGNTEAFF. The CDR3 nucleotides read TGCGCCAGCAGTCATGGGGCGACAGGGGGGAACACTGAAGCTTTCTTT.

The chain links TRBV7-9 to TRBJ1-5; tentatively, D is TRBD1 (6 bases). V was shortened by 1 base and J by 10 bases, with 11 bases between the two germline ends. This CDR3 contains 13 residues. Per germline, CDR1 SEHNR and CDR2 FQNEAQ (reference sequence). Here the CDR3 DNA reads TGTGCCAGCAGCTTAGAAGGGGGAATTCCCCAGCATTTT. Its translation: CASSLEGGIPQHF.